This T cell receptor beta chain was captured by sequencing in a study of OX40 agonist ivuxolimab in advanced cancers. On the study more broadly: Patients receiving dose escalation had hepatocellular carcinoma, melanoma, renal cell or head and neck cancer.

Study outcomes and limitations: CD4+ and CD8+ blood T cells expanded clonally by week 6 at 0.1 to 3.0 mg/kg.

In the case of this clone: The antigen is not known.

Method: immunoSEQ multiplex PCR; TCRdb's copy keeps in-frame clones and lacks some. The sample has tens of thousands of clones; 91% are singletons. The material sequenced was CD4+ or CD8+ T cells sorted from blood, taken in a trial of the OX40 agonist ivuxolimab. This receptor was identified in an adult with an advanced solid tumor such as melanoma, head and neck, liver or kidney cancer.

In DNA form, the CDR3 reads TGTGCCAGCTCACCCCGGACTTTACTCGATGAGCAGTTCTTC. Its translation: CASSPRTLLDEQFF. This chain uses TRBV18 with TRBJ2-1; the D gene is possibly TRBD2 (5 bases). V gave up 3 bases and J gave up 8 bases, with 14 bases separating them. Germline V lookup: CDR1 KGHSH, CDR2 LQKENI. The CDR3 covers 14 residues.